The present T cell receptor beta chain was sequenced within a study of post-analysis software for immune sequencing data. Study summary: The study covered relapsing-remitting, secondary progressive and progressive-relapsing courses of multiple sclerosis. Regarding the study as a whole: Clustering by F measure revealed strong co-clustering among samples prepared together in one batch. Compared with controls, patients had more of about 5 TRBV segments, including TRBV5-6, TRBV5-1 and TRBV20-1.

Included in the TCR beta cDNA libraries were unique molecular identifiers. With about 0.95 to 10 million T cells as the source, a few hundred thousand cDNA molecules resulted. Each CDR3 protein is one row after TCRdb ran MiXCR on the PCR reads. The table shows roughly 620,000 distinct CDR3 sequences, with roughly two fifths occurring only once. V was pared by 3 bases and J by 1 base, with 9 bases between. Germline CDR1 reads ENHRY; CDR2 reads SYGVKD. The CDR3 runs 14 residues. Regarding this clonotype: The target antigen is unknown.

The sample consisted of blood. This clonotype was sampled from a girl between 10 and 17 years old with multiple sclerosis. This chain uses TRBV10-3 with TRBJ1-1; weak D call: TRBD1 (6 bases). CDR3 sequence: CAISDQTGNTEAFF. CDR3 DNA sequence: TGTGCCATCAGTGACCAGACAGGGAACACTGAAGCTTTCTTT.